Below are 5 T cell receptor beta chains sequenced from a single sample in a study of cytomegalovirus exposure and HLA in healthy donors. Amplification used 60 Vbeta primers and 13 Jbeta primers. The method was immunoSEQ multiplex PCR; TCRdb's version includes in-frame clones alone and lacks a portion of them. The repertoire has 70,000 to 90,000 clones, 84% of them found once; the top ten carry 18%. The specimen sequenced was PBMCs. The receptor set was obtained from a man aged 70 or older in good health and CMV-seropositive.

Only one count was recorded for this clone. V is TRBV9 and J is TRBJ2-1; the match to TRBD1 covers 8 bases. The CDR3 consists of 14 residues. Germline V CDR1 and CDR2: SGDLS, YYNGEE. Trimming took 0 bases from V and 7 from J; bases not matched to a gene: 3. The CDR3 here is CASSVENRGNEQFF. In nucleotides, the CDR3 is TGTGCCAGCAGCGTAGAGAACAGGGGGAATGAGCAGTTCTTC.

The chain uses TRBV6-1 and TRBJ1-2; no definite D call. V was cut by 6 bases and J by 14 bases, with 16 bases left in between. Per the germline V gene, CDR1 is MNHNS and CDR2 is SASEGT. This CDR3 has 11 amino acids. CDR3 residues: CASSPLTGFTF. In DNA form, the CDR3 reads TGTGCCAGCAGCCCCTTGACTGGTTTTACCTTC.

The genes are TRBV5-1 and TRBJ1-2, with D tentatively TRBD1 (5 bases). The CDR3 is 13 residues long. The germline V gene encodes CDR1 SGHRS and CDR2 YFSETQ. V lost 0 bases, J lost 7 bases, and 10 bases lay in between. The CDR3 spells CASSLVGVGGYTF. The CDR3 nucleotides are TGCGCCAGCAGCTTGGTAGGGGTAGGTGGCTACACCTTC.

The chain carries TRBV2 and TRBJ2-5; perhaps TRBD1 as D (5 bases). Trimming took off 7 bases at V and 1 base at J, with 10 bases between the two ends. Germline V CDR1 and CDR2: SNHLY, FYNNEI. CDR3 length: 13 amino acids. Here the CDR3 DNA reads TGTGCCAGCATCCAGGGCGCCCAAGAGACCCAGTACTTC. This encodes CASIQGAQETQYF.

This rearrangement joins TRBV15 to TRBJ2-7; perhaps TRBD2 as D (6 bases). V lost 0 bases and J lost 3, with 9 bases in between. Germline-derived CDR1 and CDR2 are LNHNV and YYDKDF (reference sequence). This CDR3 spans 14 amino acids. The CDR3, as DNA: TGTGCCACCAGCAGAGAGGGTAGCGGCTACGAGCAGTACTTC. This translates into CATSREGSGYEQYF.